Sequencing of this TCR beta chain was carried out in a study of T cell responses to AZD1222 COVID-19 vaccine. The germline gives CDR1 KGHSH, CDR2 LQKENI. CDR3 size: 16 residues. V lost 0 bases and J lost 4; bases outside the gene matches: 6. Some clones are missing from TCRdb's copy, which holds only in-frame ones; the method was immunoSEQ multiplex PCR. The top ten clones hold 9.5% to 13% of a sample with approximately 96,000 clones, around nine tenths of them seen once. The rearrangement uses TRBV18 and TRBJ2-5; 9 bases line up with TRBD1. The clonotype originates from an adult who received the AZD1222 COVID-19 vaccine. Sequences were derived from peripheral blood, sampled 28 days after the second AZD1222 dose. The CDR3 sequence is CASSPPNRGRLETQYF. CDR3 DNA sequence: TGTGCCAGCTCACCACCTAACAGGGGGCGCTTAGAGACCCAGTACTTC.